The following is a T cell receptor (beta chain) sequence with its context. The antigen remains undetermined. This CDR3 contains 10 residues. The V gene's germline CDR1 is GTSNPN and CDR2 SVGIG (reference sequence). The germline V and J ends were trimmed by 7 bases and 8 bases, with 11 bases remaining between them. The data derive from a study of cytomegalovirus exposure and HLA in healthy donors. Study-wide findings and caveats: Published work reported that the classifier diagnosed cytomegalovirus status with high specificity and sensitivity. Certain sequence variants were highly shared and formed a cluster, and this cluster was likely a sequencing artifact.

PCR primers comprised 60 Vbeta and 13 Jbeta primers. Study processing details: Approximately 83 million unique TCR beta chains, 10 million to 14 million shared, were counted in a later analysis. Generated by immunoSEQ multiplex PCR, the TCRdb table keeps only in-frame clones and is missing some. Clone size and V and J calls were adopted from that table, with D and trimming inferred from the DNA. The sample has more than 85,000 clones, about 80% seen once. Donors were ostensibly healthy at sampling, although undocumented immune exposures were probable. This clonotype was obtained from a young man in good health and CMV-seronegative. The chain carries TRBV30 and TRBJ1-2; D might be TRBD1 (5 bases). Sequencing input: PBMCs. Here the CDR3 DNA reads TGTGCCTCGGGGGGGGACGGCTACACCTTC. It specifies CASGGDGYTF.